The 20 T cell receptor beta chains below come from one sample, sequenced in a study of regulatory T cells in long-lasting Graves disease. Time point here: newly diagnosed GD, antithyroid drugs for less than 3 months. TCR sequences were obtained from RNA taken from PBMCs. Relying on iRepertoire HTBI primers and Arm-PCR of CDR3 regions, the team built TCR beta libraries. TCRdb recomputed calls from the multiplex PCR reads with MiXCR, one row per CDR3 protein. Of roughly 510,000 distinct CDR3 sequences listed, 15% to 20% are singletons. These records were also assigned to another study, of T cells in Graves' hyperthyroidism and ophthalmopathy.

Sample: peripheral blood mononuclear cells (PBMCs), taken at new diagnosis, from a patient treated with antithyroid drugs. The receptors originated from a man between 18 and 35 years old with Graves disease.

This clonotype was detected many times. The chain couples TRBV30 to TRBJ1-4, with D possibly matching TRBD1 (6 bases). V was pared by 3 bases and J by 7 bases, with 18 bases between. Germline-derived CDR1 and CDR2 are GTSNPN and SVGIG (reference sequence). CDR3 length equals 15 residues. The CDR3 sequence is CAWSAPRGRSEKLFF. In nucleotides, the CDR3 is TGTGCCTGGAGCGCACCCAGGGGCCGGAGTGAAAAACTGTTTTTT.

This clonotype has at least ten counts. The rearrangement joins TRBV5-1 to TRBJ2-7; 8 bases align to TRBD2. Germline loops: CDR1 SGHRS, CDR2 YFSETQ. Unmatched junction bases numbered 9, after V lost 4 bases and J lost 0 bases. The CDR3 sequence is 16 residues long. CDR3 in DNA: TGCGCCAGCAGCCCGGCGCCCAGCGGGAGCTCCTACGAGCAGTACTTC. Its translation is CASSPAPSGSSYEQYF.

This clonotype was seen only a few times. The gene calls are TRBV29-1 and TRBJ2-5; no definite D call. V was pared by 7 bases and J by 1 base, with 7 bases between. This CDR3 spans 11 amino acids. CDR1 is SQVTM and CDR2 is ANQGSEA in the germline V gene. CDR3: CSGSFQETQYF. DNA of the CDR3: TGCAGCGGGTCCTTCCAAGAGACCCAGTACTTC.

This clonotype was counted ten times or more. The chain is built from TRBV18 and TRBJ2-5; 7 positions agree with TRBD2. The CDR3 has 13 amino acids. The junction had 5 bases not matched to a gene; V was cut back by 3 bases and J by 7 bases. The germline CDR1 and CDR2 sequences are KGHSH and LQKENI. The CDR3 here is CASSPAGEGTQYF. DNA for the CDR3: TGTGCCAGCTCACCGGCGGGAGAGGGGACCCAGTACTTC.

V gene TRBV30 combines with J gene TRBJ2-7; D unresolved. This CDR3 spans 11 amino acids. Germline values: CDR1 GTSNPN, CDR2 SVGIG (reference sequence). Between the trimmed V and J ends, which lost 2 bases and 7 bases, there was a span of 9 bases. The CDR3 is CAWSYRLEQYF. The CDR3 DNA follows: TGTGCCTGGAGTTATCGCCTAGAGCAGTACTTC.

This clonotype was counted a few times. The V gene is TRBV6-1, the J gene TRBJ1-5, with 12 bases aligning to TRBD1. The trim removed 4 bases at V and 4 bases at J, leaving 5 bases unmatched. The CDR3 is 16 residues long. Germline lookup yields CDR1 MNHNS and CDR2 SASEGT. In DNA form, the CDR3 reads TGTGCCAGCAGTGCCGGGACAGGGGGCTTGAATCAGCCCCAGCATTTT. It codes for CASSAGTGGLNQPQHF.

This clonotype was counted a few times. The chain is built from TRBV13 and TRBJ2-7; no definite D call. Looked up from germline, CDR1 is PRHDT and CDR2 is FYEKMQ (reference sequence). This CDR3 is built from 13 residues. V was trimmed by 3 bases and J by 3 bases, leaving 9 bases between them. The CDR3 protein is CASSFTANYEQYF. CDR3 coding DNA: TGTGCCAGCAGCTTTACGGCCAACTACGAGCAGTACTTC.

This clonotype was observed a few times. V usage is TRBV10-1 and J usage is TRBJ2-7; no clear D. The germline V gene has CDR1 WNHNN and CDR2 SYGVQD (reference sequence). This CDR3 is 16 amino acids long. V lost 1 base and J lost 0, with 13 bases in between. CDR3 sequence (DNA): TGCGCCAGCAGTGAGTTTTCGAGACCTACCTCCTACGAGCAGTACTTC. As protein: CASSEFSRPTSYEQYF.

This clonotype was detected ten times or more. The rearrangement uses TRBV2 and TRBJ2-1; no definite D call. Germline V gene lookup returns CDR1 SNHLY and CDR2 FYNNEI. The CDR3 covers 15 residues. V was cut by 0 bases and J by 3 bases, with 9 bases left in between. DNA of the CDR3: TGTGCCAGCAGTGAAGCGCTTGACATCTACAATGAGCAGTTCTTC. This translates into CASSEALDIYNEQFF.

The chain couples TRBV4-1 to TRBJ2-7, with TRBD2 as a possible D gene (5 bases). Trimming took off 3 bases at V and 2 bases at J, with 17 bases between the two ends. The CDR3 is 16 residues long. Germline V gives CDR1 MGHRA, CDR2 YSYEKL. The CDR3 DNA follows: TGCGCCAGCAGCCACCGCGTGAGGGAGAGAGCCTACGAGCAGTACTTC. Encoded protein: CASSHRVRERAYEQYF.

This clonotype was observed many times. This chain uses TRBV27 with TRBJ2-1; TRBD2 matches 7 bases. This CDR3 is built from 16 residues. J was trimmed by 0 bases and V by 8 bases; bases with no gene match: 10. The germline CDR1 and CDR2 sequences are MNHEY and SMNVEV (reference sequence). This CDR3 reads CASGRILAHSYNEQFF. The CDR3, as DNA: TGTGCCAGCGGGAGAATACTAGCGCACTCCTACAATGAGCAGTTCTTC.

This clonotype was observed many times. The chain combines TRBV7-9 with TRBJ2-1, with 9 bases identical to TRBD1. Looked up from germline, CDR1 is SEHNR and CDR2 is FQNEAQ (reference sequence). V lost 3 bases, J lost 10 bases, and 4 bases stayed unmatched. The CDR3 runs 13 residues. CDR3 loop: CASSLDGQGEQFF. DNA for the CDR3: TGTGCCAGCAGCTTGGACGGACAGGGGGAGCAGTTCTTC.

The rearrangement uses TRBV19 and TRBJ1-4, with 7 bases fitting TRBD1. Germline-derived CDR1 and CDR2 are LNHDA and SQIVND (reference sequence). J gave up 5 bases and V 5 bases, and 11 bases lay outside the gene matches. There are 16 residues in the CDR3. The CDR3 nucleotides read TGTGCCAGTAGTGGGACTGGCGGGACAGTGAATGAAAAACTGTTTTTT. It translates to CASSGTGGTVNEKLFF. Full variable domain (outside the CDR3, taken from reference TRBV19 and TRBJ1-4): DGGITQSPKYLFRKEGQNVTLSCEQNLNHDAMYWYRQDPGQGLRLIYYSQIVNDFQKGDIAEGYSVSREKKESFPLTVTSAQKNPTAFYLCASSGTGGTVNEKLFFGSGTQLSVL.

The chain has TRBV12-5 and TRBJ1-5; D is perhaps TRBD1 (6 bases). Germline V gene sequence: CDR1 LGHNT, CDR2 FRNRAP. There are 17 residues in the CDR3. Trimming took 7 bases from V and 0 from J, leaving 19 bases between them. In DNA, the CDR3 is TGTGCTAGTGCCCCAATGGGGGCCGCATATAGCAATCAGCCCCAGCATTTT. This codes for CASAPMGAAYSNQPQHF.

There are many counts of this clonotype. The CDR3: CASSLVSGGSYEQYF. The CDR3 DNA is TGTGCCAGCAGTTTAGTGTCGGGAGGATCCTACGAGCAGTACTTC. V gene TRBV28 combines with J gene TRBJ2-7; 7 bases line up with TRBD2. CDR3 length equals 15 residues. Germline CDR1 and CDR2: MDHEN and SYDVKM. The ends lost 2 bases at V and 1 base at J; junction bases unmatched: 5.

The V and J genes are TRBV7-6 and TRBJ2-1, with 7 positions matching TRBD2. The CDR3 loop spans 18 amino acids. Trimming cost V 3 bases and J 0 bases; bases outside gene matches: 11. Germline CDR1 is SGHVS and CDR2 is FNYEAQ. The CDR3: CASSLSLWAGDSYNEQFF. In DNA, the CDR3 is TGTGCCAGCAGCTTGTCCCTATGGGCGGGAGACTCCTACAATGAGCAGTTCTTC.

The CDR3 spells CAISDSDRVGAGSGYTF. CDR3 DNA sequence: TGTGCCATCAGTGATTCGGACAGGGTAGGGGCGGGGAGTGGCTACACCTTC. The rearrangement links TRBV10-3 to TRBJ1-2, with 8 bases that match TRBD1. The CDR3 loop spans 17 amino acids. Germline CDR1 and CDR2: ENHRY and SYGVKD. V trimming: 3 bases; J trimming: 7 bases; junction bases outside the gene matches: 16.

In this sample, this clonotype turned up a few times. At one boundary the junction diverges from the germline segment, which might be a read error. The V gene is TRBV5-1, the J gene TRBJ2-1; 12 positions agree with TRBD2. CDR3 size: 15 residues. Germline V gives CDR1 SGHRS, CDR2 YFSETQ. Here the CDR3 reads CASSVTSGSFNEQFF. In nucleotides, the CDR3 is TGTGCCAGCAGCGTGACTAGCGGGAGTTTTAATGAGCAGTTCTTC.

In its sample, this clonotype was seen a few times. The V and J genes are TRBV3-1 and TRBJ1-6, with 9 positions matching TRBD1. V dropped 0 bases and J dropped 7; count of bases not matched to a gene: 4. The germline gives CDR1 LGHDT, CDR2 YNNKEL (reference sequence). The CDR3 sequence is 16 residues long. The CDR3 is CASSQDFGQGNSPLHF. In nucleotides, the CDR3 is TGTGCCAGCAGCCAAGATTTCGGACAGGGGAATTCACCCCTCCACTTT.

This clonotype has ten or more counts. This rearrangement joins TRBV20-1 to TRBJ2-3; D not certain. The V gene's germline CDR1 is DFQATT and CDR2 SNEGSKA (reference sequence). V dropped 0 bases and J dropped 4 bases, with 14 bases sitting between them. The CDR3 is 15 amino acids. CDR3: CSARDRVVSADTQYF. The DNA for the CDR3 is TGCAGTGCTAGAGATCGCGTTGTGAGTGCAGATACGCAGTATTTT.